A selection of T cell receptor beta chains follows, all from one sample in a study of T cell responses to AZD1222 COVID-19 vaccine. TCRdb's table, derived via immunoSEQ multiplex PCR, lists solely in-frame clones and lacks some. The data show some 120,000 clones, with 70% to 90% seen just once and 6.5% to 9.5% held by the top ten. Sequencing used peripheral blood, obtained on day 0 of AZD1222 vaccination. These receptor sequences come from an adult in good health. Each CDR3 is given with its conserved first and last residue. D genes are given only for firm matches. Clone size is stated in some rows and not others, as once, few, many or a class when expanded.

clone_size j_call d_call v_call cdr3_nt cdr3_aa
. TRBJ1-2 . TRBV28 TGTGCCAGCAGTCTCTTGGGAGGGCGTAACTATGGCTACACCTTC CASSLLGGRNYGYTF
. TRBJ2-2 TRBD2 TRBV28 TGTGCCAGCAGTCCCGCGGGTTGGGAGGGGACCGGGGAGCTGTTTTTT CASSPAGWEGTGELFF
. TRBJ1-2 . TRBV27 TGTGCCAGCAGTACTCAACAGAATGGGGAGGGCTACACCTTC CASSTQQNGEGYTF
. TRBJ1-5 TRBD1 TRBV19 TGTGCCAGTAGGGACAGGGGCGACAATCAGCCCCAGCATTTT CASRDRGDNQPQHF
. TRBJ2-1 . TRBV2 TGTGCCAGCAGAGGGGCAGGGGTACATGAGCAGTTCTTC CASRGAGVHEQFF
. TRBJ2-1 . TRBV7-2 TGTGCCAGCAGCTTACAGTGGGAGCAGTTCTTC CASSLQWEQFF
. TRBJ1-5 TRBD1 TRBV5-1 TGCGCCAGCAGCCGGACAGGGTTTCAGCCCCAGCATTTT CASSRTGFQPQHF
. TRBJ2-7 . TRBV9 TGTGCCAGCAGCGTGGGGGGCGCAACCTCCTACGAGCAGTACTTC CASSVGGATSYEQYF
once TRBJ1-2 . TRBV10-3 TGTGCCATCAGTCAGGGAAATGGCTACACCTTC CAISQGNGYTF
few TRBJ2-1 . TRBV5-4 TGTGCCAGCAGCTTGGACTCGCGCTCCTACAATGAGCAGTTCTTC CASSLDSRSYNEQFF
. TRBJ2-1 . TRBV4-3 TGCGCCAGCAGCCCATTACTGAGCTCCTACAATGAGCAGTTCTTC CASSPLLSSYNEQFF
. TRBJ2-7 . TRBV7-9 TGTGCCAGCAGCCCCCGGGACCGAGATTGGCAGTACTTC CASSPRDRDWQYF
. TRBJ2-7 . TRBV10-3 TGTGCCATCAGTGAGTCTAACACCTACGAGCAGTACTTC CAISESNTYEQYF
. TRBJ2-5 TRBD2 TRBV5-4 TGTGCCAGCAGCTTGGCCCGGGCTAGCGGGGCCCAAGAGACCCAGTACTTC CASSLARASGAQETQYF
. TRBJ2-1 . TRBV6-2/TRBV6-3 TGTGCCAGCAGCCCCGGACAGACACTCTACAATGAGCAGTTCTTC CASSPGQTLYNEQFF
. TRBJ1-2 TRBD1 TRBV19 TGTGCCAGTAGCCCACAGGGGGCCTGGAATGGCTACACCTTC CASSPQGAWNGYTF
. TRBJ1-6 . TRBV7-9 TGTGCCAGCAGCCCAGACAGGAGCTCCTATAATTCACCCCTCCACTTT CASSPDRSSYNSPLHF
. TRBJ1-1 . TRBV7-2 TGTGCCAGCAGCTTAGCGGTGGCGAACACTGAAGCTTTCTTT CASSLAVANTEAFF
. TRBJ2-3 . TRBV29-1 TGCAGCGTTACCCATGGAGGACCTAGCACAGATACGCAGTATTTT CSVTHGGPSTDTQYF
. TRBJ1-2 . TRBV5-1 TGCGCCAGCAGCTTGGCCCAGGGCTACTATGGCTACACCTTC CASSLAQGYYGYTF
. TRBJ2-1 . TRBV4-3 TGCGCCAGCAGCCAAACCGAATACAATGAGCAGTTCTTC CASSQTEYNEQFF
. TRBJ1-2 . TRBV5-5 TGTGCCAGCACCCAATCCAGGGTCGATGGCTACACCTTC CASTQSRVDGYTF
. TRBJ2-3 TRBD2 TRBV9 TGTGCCAGCAGCGTAGTGGCGGGGGGGCAAGATACGCAGTATTTT CASSVVAGGQDTQYF
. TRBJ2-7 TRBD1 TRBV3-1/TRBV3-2 TGTGCCAGCAGCCTAGGCAGGGGGCTCTACGAGCAGTACTTC CASSLGRGLYEQYF
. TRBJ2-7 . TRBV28 TGTGCCAGCAGTCTCCGGGCAGGGGGAGGGTACGAGCAGTACTTC CASSLRAGGGYEQYF
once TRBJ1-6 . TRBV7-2 TGTGCCAGCAGCGGCGGGGGAGCACCCCTCCACTTT CASSGGGAPLHF
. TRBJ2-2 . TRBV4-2 TGTGCCAGCAGCCAAGAAGGGACAGCGGGTTCCGGGGAGCTGTTTTTT CASSQEGTAGSGELFF
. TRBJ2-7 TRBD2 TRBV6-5 TGTGCCAGCAGGGTGGGGGGGTCCTACGAGCAGTACTTC CASRVGGSYEQYF
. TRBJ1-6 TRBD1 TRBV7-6 TGTGCCAGCAGCCCTGGGCAGGGGGGTGATTCACCCCTCCACTTT CASSPGQGGDSPLHF
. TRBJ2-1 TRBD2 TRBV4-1 TGCGCCAGCAGCCAAGTCCTAGCGGGAGACAATGAGCAGTTCTTC CASSQVLAGDNEQFF
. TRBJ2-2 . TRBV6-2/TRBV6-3 TGTGCCAGCAGCCAGAGTAGGGAGCTGTTTTTT CASSQSRELFF
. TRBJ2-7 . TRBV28 TGTGCCAGCAATGGCGCGTCCTACGAGCAGTACTTC CASNGASYEQYF
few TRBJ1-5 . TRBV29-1 TGCAGCGTGGTGACAGACTACAATCAGCCCCAGCATTTT CSVVTDYNQPQHF
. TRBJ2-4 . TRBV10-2 TGCGCCAGCAGCCCTCAAGAAAACATTCAGTACTTC CASSPQENIQYF
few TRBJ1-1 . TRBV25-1 TGTGCCAGCAGTGAAAGTACTGAAGCTTTCTTT CASSESTEAFF
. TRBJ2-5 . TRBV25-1 TGTGCCAGCAGTGATATTCAGGGTTACCAAGAGACCCAGTACTTC CASSDIQGYQETQYF
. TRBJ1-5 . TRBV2 TGTGCCAGCAGTGAAAGACGACAGGGCAATCAGCCCCAGCATTTT CASSERRQGNQPQHF
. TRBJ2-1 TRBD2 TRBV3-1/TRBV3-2 TGTGCCAGCAGCCTAAAGGTGTCGGGAGGGAACCATGAGCAGTTCTTC CASSLKVSGGNHEQFF
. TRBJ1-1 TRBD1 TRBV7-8 TGTGCCAGCAGCCCGATCTCGGGACAGATGAACACTGAAGCTTTCTTT CASSPISGQMNTEAFF
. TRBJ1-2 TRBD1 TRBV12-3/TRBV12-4 TGTGCCAGCAGTACGGGACAGGGGTACGGCTACACCTTC CASSTGQGYGYTF
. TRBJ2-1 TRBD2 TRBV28 TGTGCCAGCAGGGGGCGACTAGCGGGAGTCCGCCCAAACAATGAGCAGTTCTTC CASRGRLAGVRPNNEQFF
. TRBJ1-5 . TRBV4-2 TGTGCCAGCAGCCAAGCCGAGGGAGGGGTAAGCAATCAGCCCCAGCATTTT CASSQAEGGVSNQPQHF
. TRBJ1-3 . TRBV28 TGTGCCAGCAGTTCTGGGCAGGTGGGAAACACCATATATTTT CASSSGQVGNTIYF
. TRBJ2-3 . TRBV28 TGTGCCAGCAGCTCCCCGGGAGAGGGGACAGATACGCAGTATTTT CASSSPGEGTDTQYF
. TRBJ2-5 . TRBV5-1 TGCGCCAGCAGCTTGACGGGCAGGGACCAAGAGACCCAGTACTTC CASSLTGRDQETQYF
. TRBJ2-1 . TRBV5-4 TGTGCCAGCAGCCCGACTGGTGTATCCTACAATGAGCAGTTCTTC CASSPTGVSYNEQFF
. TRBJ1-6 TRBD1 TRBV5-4 TGTGCCAGCAGCAACCCGGACAGGGGGAATTCACCCCTCCACTTT CASSNPDRGNSPLHF
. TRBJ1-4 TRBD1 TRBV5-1 TGCGCCAGCAGCTTGGCGGGACAGCTTAATGAAAAACTGTTTTTT CASSLAGQLNEKLFF
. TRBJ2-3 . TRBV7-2 TGTGCCAGCAGCTTCTCTAGTGGCCCAGATACGCAGTATTTT CASSFSSGPDTQYF
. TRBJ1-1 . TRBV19 TGTGCCAGTAGCAGCAGGACGAACACTGAAGCTTTCTTT CASSSRTNTEAFF
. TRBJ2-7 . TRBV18 TGTGCCAGCTCAAGGAACGGGCCCAAAGGGACGGACGAGCAGTACTTC CASSRNGPKGTDEQYF
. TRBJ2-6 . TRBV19 TGTGCCAGTAGCTCGGACAGCTCTGGGGCCAACGTCCTGACTTTC CASSSDSSGANVLTF